The sequence of this T cell receptor beta chain was determined in a study of T cells in localized non-small cell lung cancer. Findings of the study overall: Appearances in adjacent lung were noted for a median about 60 of the top 100 tumor clones. Compared with tumor, uninvolved adjacent lung displayed greater T cell clonality, ranking highest overall.

Notes on this clone: Its antigen is unknown.

V lost 3 bases and J lost 5, with 14 bases in between. Germline V lookup: CDR1 SGHNT, CDR2 YENEEA. The CDR3 is 15 residues long. The table came from immunoSEQ multiplex PCR; TCRdb's copy has only in-frame clones and leaves some out. The profile shows over a thousand clones, under 25% of them singletons. The sequence came from a female donor older than 55 with stage II squamous cell lung carcinoma. The J gene is TRBJ2-1, the V gene TRBV11-3; perhaps TRBD2 as D (6 bases). Sequencing used lung tumor tissue, obtained before any cancer treatment. CDR3 loop: CASSLGRGSNNEQFF. The CDR3 DNA reads TGTGCCAGCAGCTTGGGACGGGGGTCTAACAATGAGCAGTTCTTC.